The rows below give T cell receptor beta chains drawn from one sample of a study of OX40 agonist ivuxolimab in advanced cancers. TCRdb keeps only in-frame clones here, not all; method: immunoSEQ multiplex PCR. Here the sample spans 25,000 to 30,000 clones, less than 90% being singletons. Material: CD4+ or CD8+ T cells sorted from blood, obtained in a trial of the OX40 agonist ivuxolimab. These receptors all stem from an adult with an advanced solid tumor such as melanoma, head and neck, liver or kidney cancer. Both conserved end residues are part of each CDR3. D genes are given only for firm matches. Clone size, where shown, is once, few, many, or a class for clones that have expanded.

NA	TRBJ1-1	TRBV29-1	NA	TGCAGCGTTATTGTGACCCTCATGAACACTGAAGCTTTCTTT	CSVIVTLMNTEAFF
TRBD1	TRBJ2-1	TRBV14	NA	TGTGCCAGCAGCCAAGAGGGGGAGACAGGGGTTTCGGGTGAGCAGTTCTTC	CASSQEGETGVSGEQFF
TRBD2	TRBJ2-1	TRBV25-1	NA	TGTGCCAGCAGTTTCTCTAGCGGGCTATACAATGAGCAGTTCTTC	CASSFSSGLYNEQFF
TRBD1	TRBJ1-1	TRBV28	NA	TGTGCCAGCAGTCCGCGACAGGGGCTGAACACTGAAGCTTTCTTT	CASSPRQGLNTEAFF
NA	TRBJ2-2	TRBV19	NA	TGTGCCAGTAGTATAGATGTTGTAGGGCTGAACACCGGGGAGCTGTTTTTT	CASSIDVVGLNTGELFF
TRBD1	TRBJ2-7	TRBV5-6	few	TGTGCCAGCAGCCCTGCCCCCGGGACAGGAGCCTACGAGCAGTACTTC	CASSPAPGTGAYEQYF
NA	TRBJ2-2	TRBV7-8	NA	TGTGCCAGCTTCGGGGGTGAGGGGGCCAAGACCGGGGAGCTGTTTTTT	CASFGGEGAKTGELFF
TRBD1	TRBJ1-5	TRBV28	NA	TGTGCCAGCAGTCCTCCGGGACAGGGTTATCCTAGCAATCAGCCCCAGCATTTT	CASSPPGQGYPSNQPQHF
TRBD1	TRBJ2-1	TRBV11-3	NA	TGTGCCAGCAGCTTGGACAGGGTGGAGCAGTTCTTC	CASSLDRVEQFF
NA	TRBJ2-1	TRBV27	few	TGTGCCAGCAGTTTGTTCCCTGGGAATGAGCAGTTCTTC	CASSLFPGNEQFF
NA	TRBJ1-3	TRBV7-9	NA	TGTGCCAGCAGCCCCCTTCTCTTCGATCGCAGGACTGGAAACACCATATATTTT	CASSPLLFDRRTGNTIYF
TRBD1	TRBJ2-7	TRBV4-1	few	TGCGCCAGCAGCCAACATGCCGGGACAGGGACGTCCGAGCAGTACTTC	CASSQHAGTGTSEQYF
NA	TRBJ2-1	TRBV9	NA	TGTGCCAGCAGCGACCGGGACAATGAGCAGTTCTTC	CASSDRDNEQFF
NA	TRBJ2-7	TRBV29-1	NA	TGCAGCGTTTCGGACGGGTACGAGCAGTACTTC	CSVSDGYEQYF
NA	TRBJ2-1	TRBV7-7	NA	TGTGCTAGCAGCTTAGCCCCGGGGATTGGGGATAATGAGCAGTTCTTC	CASSLAPGIGDNEQFF
TRBD2	TRBJ2-1	TRBV10-2	NA	TGCGCCAGCAGTGACTGGGGGACTAGCGGGGAGGGCAATGAGCAGTTCTTC	CASSDWGTSGEGNEQFF
NA	TRBJ1-1	TRBV5-1	NA	TGCGCCAGCAGCCCGGCCGGGACCTCCACTGAAGCTTTCTTT	CASSPAGTSTEAFF
NA	TRBJ1-2	TRBV30	NA	TGTGCCTGGAACCGAGCCGACGGAAACTATGGCTACACCTTC	CAWNRADGNYGYTF
NA	TRBJ2-7	TRBV7-9	NA	TGTGCCAGCAGCTCTGCCACCCGATACGAGCAGTACTTC	CASSSATRYEQYF
NA	TRBJ2-1	TRBV14	NA	TGTGCCAGCAACCAATATGGGGGGTTCCGACGCGATGAGCAGTTCTTC	CASNQYGGFRRDEQFF
TRBD1	TRBJ1-1	TRBV7-6	NA	TGTGCCAGCAGCTTAGCCTGGACAGGGAGGATGAACACTGAAGCTTTCTTT	CASSLAWTGRMNTEAFF
NA	TRBJ2-1	TRBV19	NA	TGTGCCAGTAGTATAGGAGAACCGGGGGAGCAGTTCTTC	CASSIGEPGEQFF
TRBD2	TRBJ2-1	TRBV9	NA	TGTGCCAGCAGCTCCGGACTAGCTGTCAATGAGCAGTTCTTC	CASSSGLAVNEQFF
NA	TRBJ1-5	TRBV27	few	TGTGCCAGCAGGGAAGACGGGACTTTTCAGCCCCAGCATTTT	CASREDGTFQPQHF
NA	TRBJ2-5	TRBV6-1	NA	TGTGCCAGCAGTGTAATGACTACCCCCATTAGGTACTTC	CASSVMTTPIRYF
NA	TRBJ2-5	TRBV7-2	NA	TGTGCCAGCAGCTGGGAGGGGGTGACCCAGTACTTC	CASSWEGVTQYF
NA	TRBJ2-2	TRBV10-1	NA	TGCGCCAGCAGTGAGGGCAGGGAGAACACCGGGGAGCTGTTTTTT	CASSEGRENTGELFF
TRBD1	TRBJ1-5	TRBV6-7	NA	TGTGCCAGCAGTACGGGACAGAAAAATCAGCCCCAGCATTTT	CASSTGQKNQPQHF
NA	TRBJ2-7	TRBV7-9	NA	TGTGCCAGCAGCGCCACCCCAGGGCACGAGCAGTACTTC	CASSATPGHEQYF
TRBD1	TRBJ2-5	TRBV9	NA	TGTGCCAGCAGCAGAGAGGGACAGCCTGACCTAAAAGAGACCCAGTACTTC	CASSREGQPDLKETQYF
NA	TRBJ2-6	TRBV10-3	NA	TGTGCCATCAGTGGGCCGGGTTCGGGGGCCAACGTCCTGACTTTC	CAISGPGSGANVLTF
TRBD1	TRBJ1-1	TRBV30	NA	TGTGCCTGGAGGGTTATACAGGGGATTGCTGAAGCTTTCTTT	CAWRVIQGIAEAFF
TRBD1	TRBJ1-1	TRBV7-2	once	TGTGCCAGCAGCTTAGCGCTGGCAGGGGGCCTACGCACTGAAGCTTTCTTT	CASSLALAGGLRTEAFF
NA	TRBJ2-2	TRBV7-9	NA	TGTGCCAGCAGCTTAGCGGTCGGTCTGGGTGGATACGGGGAGCTGTTTTTT	CASSLAVGLGGYGELFF
NA	TRBJ2-2	TRBV10-3	NA	TGTGCCATCAGTGAGTCCCCCGGGACAAGCGCGAACACCGGGGAGCTGTTTTTT	CAISESPGTSANTGELFF
NA	TRBJ2-7	TRBV4-1	NA	TGCGCCAGCAGCCAAGATTGGAGTTTAGCTGCGCTCGAGCAGTACTTC	CASSQDWSLAALEQYF
TRBD1	TRBJ2-2	TRBV15	NA	TGTGCCACCGGGCAGGGGGCGCCTAACACCGGGGAGCTGTTTTTT	CATGQGAPNTGELFF
NA	TRBJ2-5	TRBV11-2	NA	TGTGCCAGCAGCTTAGAATACCAAGAGACCCAGTACTTC	CASSLEYQETQYF
TRBD2	TRBJ2-7	TRBV6-5	NA	TGTGCCAGCAGTTACGCAACTAGCGGCTACGAGCAGTACTTC	CASSYATSGYEQYF
TRBD1	TRBJ2-2	TRBV6-5	NA	TGTGCCAGCAGTCCGGGACAGGGATTCGGGGAGCTGTTTTTT	CASSPGQGFGELFF
TRBD1	TRBJ2-3	TRBV19	NA	TGTGCCAGCCGATGGGGACAGGATTTCACAGATACGCAGTATTTT	CASRWGQDFTDTQYF
NA	TRBJ1-3	TRBV13	NA	TGTGCCAGCAGCCGCCCGGGACTCAACCCCTCCATATATTTT	CASSRPGLNPSIYF
NA	TRBJ1-3	TRBV5-3	NA	TGTGCCAGAAGTATTGCCGGGCCAGGGCTGGGTAACACCATATATTTT	CARSIAGPGLGNTIYF